This T cell receptor beta chain was retrieved from a study of regulatory T cells in long-lasting Graves disease. Arm-PCR with iRepertoire HTBI primers amplified the CDR3 regions for these TCR beta libraries. TCRdb reprocessed the multiplex PCR reads via MiXCR and lists one record per CDR3 protein. The data contain 350,000 to 500,000 distinct CDR3 sequences, around 20% of them singletons. J gave up 5 bases and V 2 bases, and 6 bases lay outside the gene matches. CDR1 and CDR2 from the germline V gene are ENHRY and SYGVKD. The CDR3 is 18 amino acids. The time point denotes: persistent/refractory GD, antithyroid drugs over 5 years with positive TRAb. RNA from PBMCs was the source of the TCR library.

V and J are TRBV10-3 and TRBJ2-1; the match to TRBD2 covers 16 bases. This specimen was peripheral blood mononuclear cells (PBMCs), taken when the disease was refractory, from a patient treated with antithyroid drugs. The clonotype comes from a female donor with Graves disease. CDR3 coding DNA: TGTGCCATCAGTGAGCCGGGACTAGCGGGAGGGCCGGACAATGAGCAGTTCTTC. As protein: CAISEPGLAGGPDNEQFF.